What follows are 25 T cell receptor beta chains derived from one specimen sequenced in a study of T cell changes during pregnancy in multiple sclerosis (dated by TCRdb to the late 2010s). Libraries came from the immunoSEQ multiplex PCR assay. The clones in this table, taken by TCRdb from immuneACCESS, are in-frame only. Not every clone is retained; where verified, under half of the shortfall comes from an unresolved V gene, and the cause of the rest is unknown. The sample profile shows tens of thousands of clones; 90% to 95% of them were found once. The ten largest clones add up to under 2% of the sample. The source material was peripheral blood, sampled after pregnancy. These receptors originate from a female donor with multiple sclerosis, enrolled in a pregnancy study.

This sequence joins TRBV19 and TRBJ2-7, with TRBD2 as a possible D gene (6 bases). The CDR3 is 14 amino acids. CDR1 and CDR2 from the germline V gene are LNHDA and SQIVND (reference sequence). The germline V and J ends were trimmed by 3 bases and 4 bases, with 13 bases remaining between them. The CDR3 region has the DNA TGTGCCAGTAGTATTGTCGGGGGAACGTACGAGCAGTACTTC. Translated: CASSIVGGTYEQYF.

CDR3 sequence (DNA): TGCGCCAGCAGCCAAGATCACAGTCAAGAGACCCAGTACTTC. Its protein product is CASSQDHSQETQYF. The V call is TRBV4-3, the J call TRBJ2-5; no clear D gene. CDR3 length equals 14 residues. The V and J ends lost 0 bases and 2 bases respectively, with 7 bases between them. Per germline, CDR1 LGHNA and CDR2 YSLEER.

The V and J genes are TRBV11-3 and TRBJ2-1; TRBD1 matches 7 bases. Trimming took 5 bases from V and 5 from J; bases not matched to a gene: 6. The CDR3 sequence is 14 residues long. Germline V gene sequence: CDR1 SGHNT, CDR2 YENEEA. The DNA for the CDR3 is TGTGCCAGCAGCCTAATGGGACAGAACAATGAGCAGTTCTTC. Translation gives CASSLMGQNNEQFF.

The count of this clone is one. The genes are TRBV9 and TRBJ2-3, with D unresolved. V was clipped by 0 bases and J by 0 bases, with 5 bases between them. The CDR3 has 14 residues. Looked up from germline, CDR1 is SGDLS and CDR2 is YYNGEE. Here the CDR3 DNA reads TGTGCCAGCAGCGTAGGCGGTAGCACAGATACGCAGTATTTT. As protein: CASSVGGSTDTQYF.

This clone showed up just a few times. This chain links TRBV29-1 with TRBJ2-6; 7 bases align to TRBD2. The germline V gene encodes CDR1 SQVTM and CDR2 ANQGSEA. The CDR3 has 16 amino acids. The junction had 10 bases not matched to a gene; V was cut back by 5 bases and J by 3 bases. DNA for the CDR3: TGCAGCGTTAAACTATTCGGGGGGAATGGGGCCAACGTCCTGACTTTC. As protein: CSVKLFGGNGANVLTF.

This clone has a single count. The chain has TRBV6-1 and TRBJ1-6; 10 bases line up with TRBD1. V gave up 6 bases and J gave up 6 bases; unmatched junction bases: 2. CDR3 length: 14 amino acids. Germline V gene lookup returns CDR1 MNHNS and CDR2 SASEGT. This CDR3 is CASRGDRGNSPLHF. The DNA of the CDR3 is TGTGCCAGCAGGGGGGACAGGGGTAATTCACCCCTCCACTTT.

The chain joins TRBV10-3 to TRBJ2-5; the match to TRBD2 covers 11 bases. The germline V gene encodes CDR1 ENHRY and CDR2 SYGVKD. V lost 3 bases to trimming and J lost 1 base; unmatched junction nucleotides: 1. The CDR3 totals 15 residues. CDR3 region: CAISEGTSGQETQYF. The CDR3 nucleotides are TGTGCCATCAGTGAAGGGACTAGCGGCCAAGAGACCCAGTACTTC.

The V call is TRBV7-3, the J call TRBJ2-1; no firm D call. Germline CDR1 is SGHTA and CDR2 is FQGTGA. This CDR3 is 12 amino acids long. The V end lost 0 bases, the J end lost 10 bases, and 7 bases lay between the germline ends. CDR3 sequence (DNA): TGTGCCAGCAGCTTAACTTACGGGGAGCAGTTCTTC. It codes for CASSLTYGEQFF.

V usage is TRBV7-2 and J usage is TRBJ2-7; a possible D gene is TRBD1 (6 bases). This CDR3 comprises 13 residues. Germline V gives CDR1 SGHTA, CDR2 FQGNSA. Trimming cost V 6 bases and J 3 bases, with 12 bases left between them. The CDR3 region is CASSFTGSYEQYF. Here the CDR3 DNA reads TGTGCCAGCAGTTTCACAGGGAGCTACGAGCAGTACTTC.

For the CDR3, the DNA is TGTGCCAGTAGTATAGAAGCGGGAGGGCCTTTTGGCACAGATACGCAGTATTTT. Amino acid sequence: CASSIEAGGPFGTDTQYF. V and J are TRBV19 and TRBJ2-3; TRBD2 matches at 10 bases. This CDR3 contains 18 residues. CDR1 LNHDA and CDR2 SQIVND come from the germline V gene (reference sequence). Germline trimming cut 0 bases from V and 1 base from J; bases unmatched to any gene: 7.

The genes are TRBV7-6 and TRBJ2-7; 13 bases are shared with TRBD2. CDR3 length: 19 amino acids. With 2 bases clipped from V and 1 base from J, the junction kept 11 bases outside the gene matches. CDR1 is SGHVS, CDR2 FNYEAQ, per germline. DNA for the CDR3: TGTGCCAGCAGCTTACAGGGCGGGACTAGCGGGGCAAATTCCTACGAGCAGTACTTC. It is translated as CASSLQGGTSGANSYEQYF.

This clone turned up a few times. This chain connects TRBV30 to TRBJ1-1; perhaps TRBD1 as D (6 bases). The V and J ends lost 0 bases and 5 bases respectively, with 13 bases between them. The germline CDR1 and CDR2 sequences are GTSNPN and SVGIG (reference sequence). This CDR3 is 14 amino acids long. The CDR3 protein is CAWSVRARGTEAFF. The CDR3 DNA follows: TGTGCCTGGAGTGTACGTGCGAGGGGGACTGAAGCTTTCTTT.

J is TRBJ1-2 and V is TRBV19; 7 bases are a match to TRBD1. The junction had 5 bases not matched to a gene; V was cut back by 4 bases and J by 9 bases. Germline loops: CDR1 LNHDA, CDR2 SQIVND (reference sequence). The CDR3 extends over 12 amino acids. The CDR3 DNA sequence: TGTGCCAGTAGTACCGGGGACAGCCGCTACACCTTC. Translated: CASSTGDSRYTF.

The chain joins TRBV27 to TRBJ2-1; 11 positions match TRBD2. This CDR3 region has 15 residues. Germline V gene data show CDR1 as MNHEY and CDR2 as SMNVEV (reference sequence). Losses at the gene ends were 4 bases for V and 2 bases for J; bases not matched to a gene: 1. CDR3: CASSSLAGAYNEQFF. As DNA, the CDR3 is TGTGCCAGCAGTTCACTAGCGGGGGCCTACAATGAGCAGTTCTTC.

This chain connects TRBV19 to TRBJ1-1, with 8 bases aligning to TRBD1. The V gene end was trimmed by 4 bases and the J gene end by 1 base; junction bases not matched to a gene: 8. The CDR3 has 16 residues. Germline V gives CDR1 LNHDA, CDR2 SQIVND (reference sequence). CDR3: CASSSPGTGPNTEAFF. As DNA, the CDR3 is TGTGCCAGTAGTAGTCCCGGGACAGGACCGAACACTGAAGCTTTCTTT.

The chain couples TRBV5-5 to TRBJ1-2; D is undetermined. V gave up 3 bases and J gave up 2 bases, with 14 bases separating them. The V gene's germline CDR1 is SGHKS and CDR2 YYEKEE (reference sequence). CDR3 length equals 15 residues. CDR3 in DNA: TGTGCCAGCAGCTGGAACGGGATATCCAACTATGGCTACACCTTC. Amino acid sequence: CASSWNGISNYGYTF. Drawing the rest from reference TRBV5-5 and TRBJ1-2, the complete variable domain is DAGVTQSPTHLIKTRGQQVTLRCSPISGHKSVSWYQQVLGQGPQFIFQYYEKEERGRGNFPDRFSARQFPNYSSELNVNALLLGDSALYLCASSWNGISNYGYTFGSGTRLTVV.

The chain employs TRBV27 and TRBJ2-2; D perhaps matches TRBD1 (6 bases). CDR1 is MNHEY, CDR2 SMNVEV, per germline (reference sequence). CDR3 length equals 14 residues. Trimming took off 10 bases at V and 6 bases at J, with 18 bases between the two ends. The CDR3 DNA reads as TGTGCCACCGGCCGAAAGGGGGTCCCCGGGGAGCTGTTTTTT. This sequence encodes CATGRKGVPGELFF.

The rearrangement links TRBV9 to TRBJ2-5, with 7 bases that match TRBD1. Trimming took 4 bases from V and 3 from J; bases not matched to a gene: 9. Germline lookup yields CDR1 SGDLS and CDR2 YYNGEE. CDR3 size: 15 residues. The CDR3 is CASSPEGQVEETQYF. CDR3 in DNA: TGTGCCAGCAGCCCCGAAGGACAGGTTGAAGAGACCCAGTACTTC.

The J gene is TRBJ2-1, the V gene TRBV19; 7 nucleotides match TRBD2. The J segment lost 6 bases and the V segment lost 5 bases, leaving 10 bases of the junction unmatched. Germline CDR1 and CDR2: LNHDA and SQIVND (reference sequence). The CDR3 has 15 amino acids. The CDR3 protein is CASSPVPSGSNEQFF. The CDR3 nucleotides are TGTGCCAGTAGTCCGGTCCCTAGCGGAAGCAATGAGCAGTTCTTC.

The chain joins TRBV7-9 to TRBJ2-5; no reliable D call. Trimming stripped 5 bases from V and 2 bases from J, with 9 bases between. Germline CDR1 and CDR2: SEHNR and FQNEAQ (reference sequence). This CDR3 has 13 amino acids. CDR3 amino acids: CASSVTRQETQYF. As DNA, the CDR3 is TGTGCCAGCAGCGTTACAAGACAAGAGACCCAGTACTTC.

The chain couples TRBV30 to TRBJ2-7, with unresolved D. There are 12 residues in the CDR3. Germline CDR1 is GTSNPN and CDR2 is SVGIG (reference sequence). V dropped 4 bases and J dropped 3 bases, with 10 bases sitting between them. In DNA, the CDR3 is TGTGCCTGGACCTCTGGCAGCTACGAGCAGTACTTC. Translated, it gives CAWTSGSYEQYF.

The chain's CDR3 is CASSQDSGLRAELAKNIQYF. The CDR3 DNA reads TGCGCCAGCAGCCAAGATTCAGGTCTAAGAGCGGAACTAGCCAAAAACATTCAGTACTTC. The rearrangement uses TRBV4-3 and TRBJ2-4, with D perhaps TRBD2 (5 bases). The germline V gene encodes CDR1 LGHNA and CDR2 YSLEER. The V end lost 0 bases, the J end lost 0 bases, and 21 bases lay between the germline ends. CDR3 length equals 20 residues.

This clone was seen only once. This chain links TRBV27 with TRBJ1-4; D remains ambiguous. This CDR3 spans 14 amino acids. Germline CDR1 is MNHEY and CDR2 is SMNVEV (reference sequence). Trimming took 8 bases from V and 2 from J, leaving 12 bases between them. As DNA, the CDR3 is TGTGCCAGCTATAAACAGAGTACTAATGAAAAACTGTTTTTT. Residues: CASYKQSTNEKLFF. The whole variable domain, remainder taken from reference TRBV27 and TRBJ1-4, is EAQVTQNPRYLITVTGKKLTVTCSQNMNHEYMSWYRQDPGLGLRQIYYSMNVEVTDKGDVPEGYKVSRKEKRNFPLILESPSPNQTSLYFCASYKQSTNEKLFFGSGTQLSVL.

The chain employs TRBV14 and TRBJ1-2, with TRBD1 as a possible D gene (6 bases). The CDR3 spans 15 residues. The germline V gene has CDR1 SGHDN and CDR2 FVKESK. Trimming removed 2 bases at V and 4 bases at J, with 14 bases between. The CDR3 DNA sequence: TGTGCCAGCAGCCAATACTCGGGACAAGTCTATGGCTACACCTTC. Translating gives CASSQYSGQVYGYTF.

The gene calls are TRBV7-9 and TRBJ1-2, with D perhaps matching TRBD1 (5 bases). CDR3 length equals 15 residues. Germline lookup yields CDR1 SEHNR and CDR2 FQNEAQ (reference sequence). Trimming shortened V by 5 bases and J by 2 bases, and 15 bases separated the two germline ends. CDR3 DNA sequence: TGTGCCAGCAGCCCCCGGTCCGGGGGAAACTATGGCTACACCTTC. Translated: CASSPRSGGNYGYTF.